This T cell receptor (beta chain) was identified during a study of multiple sclerosis patients with progressive multifocal leukoencephalopathy. Time point specified: around 13 months of natalizumab therapy. Longitudinal control samples came from natalizumab-treated multiple sclerosis patients without PML. The study's findings and limits: Less diverse TRB repertoires were suggested in most PML patients. Before and during natalizumab, the clones expanded at PML already existed.

Sequencing was at survey level. The table came from immunoSEQ multiplex PCR; TCRdb's copy has only in-frame clones and leaves some out. The table has 26,000 or so clones, about 91% seen once; the top ten hold over 2%. The CDR3 consists of 12 residues. With V trimmed by 1 base and J by 10 bases, 3 bases remained unmatched. Looked up from germline, CDR1 is LGHNT and CDR2 is FRNRAP. Concerning this clone itself: Its antigen is unknown.

V and J are TRBV12-5 and TRBJ2-5, with TRBD2 identical over 7 bases. The material was PBMCs, obtained from a patient treated with natalizumab. The origin of this receptor is a man aged 25 to 40 with multiple sclerosis. This CDR3 is CASGLEGRDQYF. CDR3 DNA sequence: TGTGCTAGTGGTTTGGAGGGGAGGGACCAGTACTTC. Filled out from reference TRBV12-5 and TRBJ2-5, the complete variable domain reads DARVTQTPRHKVTEMGQEVTMRCQPILGHNTVFWYRQTMMQGLELLAYFRNRAPLDDSGMPKDRFSAEMPDATLATLKIQPSEPRDSAVYFCASGLEGRDQYFGPGTRLLVL.